Each of the 11 T cell receptor beta chains below was sequenced from the same sample in a study of radiation and T cells in renal cell carcinoma. Specified time point: baseline pretreatment blood. Treatment noted: 15 Gy SBRT to primary tumor, nephrectomy 4 weeks later. Method: immunoSEQ multiplex PCR; TCRdb's copy keeps in-frame clones and lacks some. This table holds about 22,000 clones, approximately 80% found once. The material sequenced was blood, taken from a patient whose treatment included radiotherapy and nephrectomy. The receptors derive from a man aged 55 to 69 with renal cell carcinoma.

This rearrangement joins TRBV7-2 to TRBJ2-1; 10 bases match TRBD2. Germline values: CDR1 SGHTA, CDR2 FQGNSA. After removal of 5 bases from V and 6 bases from J, the junction contained 7 bases not matched to a gene. This CDR3 has 15 amino acids. CDR3 region: CASSAAGLAFNEQFF. CDR3 sequence (DNA): TGTGCCAGCAGCGCCGCGGGACTAGCGTTCAATGAGCAGTTCTTC.

The chain is built from TRBV7-2 and TRBJ2-3, with a possible D match to TRBD1 (5 bases). The germline CDR1 and CDR2 sequences are SGHTA and FQGNSA. The germline V and J ends were trimmed by 5 bases and 2 bases, with 11 bases remaining between them. The CDR3 spans 14 residues. The DNA of the CDR3 is TGTGCCAGCAGCGGGGCGCTAGTCACAGATACGCAGTATTTT. Amino acids: CASSGALVTDTQYF.

The rearrangement links TRBV11-2 to TRBJ2-7; D remains ambiguous. Trimming pared 1 base from V and 3 bases from J, leaving 13 bases between. CDR3 length equals 15 residues. Germline CDR1 SGHAT, CDR2 FQNNGV. CDR3 sequence (DNA): TGTGCCAGCAGCTTAGTCCTTGGGATTTACTACGAGCAGTACTTC. It is translated as CASSLVLGIYYEQYF.

V and J are TRBV7-8 and TRBJ2-1; possible D gene TRBD2, 5 bases. The CDR3 extends over 14 amino acids. Trimming shortened V by 4 bases and J by 5 bases, and 12 bases separated the two germline ends. CDR1 and CDR2 from the germline V gene are SGHVS and FQNEAQ. CDR3 in amino acids: CASSSRTEHNEQFF. CDR3 DNA sequence: TGTGCCAGCAGCTCCCGGACTGAGCACAATGAGCAGTTCTTC.

The chain joins TRBV7-3 to TRBJ2-3; the D gene is possibly TRBD1 (5 bases). CDR1 SGHTA and CDR2 FQGTGA come from the germline V gene. Trimming removed 5 bases at V and 4 bases at J, with 13 bases between. The CDR3 has 14 amino acids. CDR3 amino acids: CASSVIGAADTQYF. The CDR3 bases are TGTGCCAGCAGCGTCATAGGGGCGGCAGATACGCAGTATTTT. Full variable domain (missing parts from reference TRBV7-3 and TRBJ2-3): GAGVSQTPSNKVTEKGKYVELRCDPISGHTALYWYRQSLGQGPEFLIYFQGTGAADDSGLPNDRFFAVRPEGSVSTLKIQRTERGDSAVYLCASSVIGAADTQYFGPGTRLTVL.

The CDR3 here is CASGWDRGNTIYF. CDR3 bases: TGTGCTAGTGGCTGGGACAGGGGAAACACCATATATTTT. The chain has TRBV12-5 and TRBJ1-3; 8 bases align to TRBD1. J lost 4 bases, V lost 6 bases, and 2 bases had no gene match. In germline, CDR1 is LGHNT, CDR2 FRNRAP. The CDR3 contains 13 residues. Drawing the rest from reference TRBV12-5 and TRBJ1-3, the complete variable domain is DARVTQTPRHKVTEMGQEVTMRCQPILGHNTVFWYRQTMMQGLELLAYFRNRAPLDDSGMPKDRFSAEMPDATLATLKIQPSEPRDSAVYFCASGWDRGNTIYFGEGSWLTVV.

This clone was counted a single time. V and J are TRBV10-1 and TRBJ2-2; D may be TRBD1 (5 bases). Germline assignment: CDR1 WNHNN and CDR2 SYGVQD (reference sequence). The CDR3 consists of 15 residues. V gave up 5 bases and J gave up 2 bases, with 12 bases separating them. The CDR3 nucleotides are TGCGCCAGCAGTCTTAGTGGGGCCAACACCGGGGAGCTGTTTTTT. It yields the protein CASSLSGANTGELFF.

The rearrangement uses TRBV9 and TRBJ1-2; 11 nucleotides agree with TRBD1. The CDR3 consists of 16 residues. Germline CDR1 reads SGDLS; CDR2 reads YYNGEE. With 0 bases clipped from V and 5 bases from J, the junction kept 6 bases outside the gene matches. CDR3 coding DNA: TGTGCCAGCAGCGTAGGTACGGGACAGGGGGATTATGGCTACACCTTC. Amino acid sequence: CASSVGTGQGDYGYTF.

The CDR3 bases are TGTGCCAGCAGTGTCTTAGCGACTAACACCGGGGAGCTGTTTTTT. The encoded protein is CASSVLATNTGELFF. V usage is TRBV9 and J usage is TRBJ2-2, with D tentatively TRBD2 (5 bases). Trimming removed 5 bases at V and 2 bases at J, with 13 bases between. Per germline, CDR1 SGDLS and CDR2 YYNGEE. The CDR3 is 15 amino acids.

This clone has a single count. The chain combines TRBV29-1 with TRBJ2-5; the match to TRBD2 covers 9 bases. Germline CDR1 and CDR2: SQVTM and ANQGSEA. This CDR3 is 15 amino acids long. Losses at the gene ends were 6 bases for V and 4 bases for J; bases not matched to a gene: 12. Here the CDR3 reads CSVREAGGPRETQYF. The DNA for the CDR3 is TGCAGCGTCCGCGAAGCGGGGGGCCCTCGAGAGACCCAGTACTTC.

The rearrangement joins TRBV5-4 to TRBJ1-2; D uncertain. V was pared by 0 bases and J by 0 bases, with 15 bases between. The CDR3 has 17 amino acids. Germline CDR1 reads SGHNT; CDR2 reads YYREEE (reference sequence). The CDR3: CASSLAGARSTNYGYTF. CDR3 sequence (DNA): TGTGCCAGCAGCTTGGCCGGTGCAAGGTCGACTAACTATGGCTACACCTTC.